This passage covers 10 T cell receptor beta chains from one sample sequenced in a study of T cell responses to AZD1222 COVID-19 vaccine. Repertoires were generated with immunoSEQ multiplex PCR, while TCRdb's copy carries only in-frame clones and drops some. The data show approximately 140,000 clones, 92% seen once. Material: peripheral blood, obtained 28 days after the second AZD1222 dose. The receptors were gathered from an adult who received the AZD1222 COVID-19 vaccine.

The CDR3 reads CASSRRWGINEKLFF. CDR3 nucleotides: TGTGCCAGCAGCCGCCGATGGGGCATTAATGAAAAACTGTTTTTT. This rearrangement joins TRBV3-1 (or the pseudogene TRBV3-2) to TRBJ1-4, with D tentatively TRBD1 (5 bases). This CDR3 spans 15 amino acids. Deletions cut 4 bases from V and 4 bases from J, with 13 bases between. In germline, CDR1 is LGHDT, CDR2 YNNKEL (reference sequence).

The chain links TRBV4-3 to TRBJ2-7; 9 bases align to TRBD1. Per the germline V gene, CDR1 is LGHNA and CDR2 is YSLEER. After removal of 4 bases from V and 2 bases from J, the junction contained 6 bases not matched to a gene. The CDR3 consists of 15 residues. The DNA for the CDR3 is TGCGCCAGCAGCCCCGACAGGGGGTTGACCTACGAGCAGTACTTC. Its protein product is CASSPDRGLTYEQYF.

This clone was recorded only once. This rearrangement joins TRBV27 to TRBJ1-4, with D perhaps TRBD1 (5 bases). The ends were cut back, 4 bases at V and 4 bases at J, with 13 bases in the middle. The CDR3 has 15 amino acids. Germline CDR1 and CDR2: MNHEY and SMNVEV (reference sequence). The CDR3 DNA sequence: TGTGCCAGCAGTTCACTGACAGCCAATAATGAAAAACTGTTTTTT. Translating gives CASSSLTANNEKLFF. Based on the CDR3 plus reference TRBV27 and TRBJ1-4, the full variable domain is EAQVTQNPRYLITVTGKKLTVTCSQNMNHEYMSWYRQDPGLGLRQIYYSMNVEVTDKGDVPEGYKVSRKEKRNFPLILESPSPNQTSLYFCASSSLTANNEKLFFGSGTQLSVL.

V usage is TRBV19 and J usage is TRBJ2-4, with unresolved D. This CDR3 has 15 residues. Germline V gives CDR1 LNHDA, CDR2 SQIVND (reference sequence). Trimming removed 2 bases from V and 0 bases from J, with 8 bases in between. This chain's CDR3 is CASSIRAVAKNIQYF. In DNA form, the CDR3 reads TGTGCCAGTAGTATACGGGCAGTAGCCAAAAACATTCAGTACTTC.

As to this clone: The germline gene is not matched at one end of the junction; a read error may be the cause. This chain joins TRBV7-7 and TRBJ2-1; 8 bases are a match to TRBD2. CDR1 SSHAT and CDR2 FNYEAQ come from the germline V gene (reference sequence). This CDR3 contains 15 residues. The CDR3 loop reads CASSQTGLAGDEQFF. The CDR3 DNA reads as TGTGCTAGCAGCCAAACCGGACTAGCTGGGGATGAGCAGTTCTTC.

This clone has a single count. This sequence joins TRBV4-1 and TRBJ1-5; D is unclear. CDR3 size: 17 residues. Trimming stripped 4 bases from V and 2 bases from J, with 18 bases between. The germline CDR1 and CDR2 sequences are MGHRA and YSYEKL. The chain's CDR3 is CASSRAGVRGGNQPQHF. DNA for the CDR3: TGCGCCAGCAGCCGAGCTGGGGTCCGGGGAGGCAATCAGCCCCAGCATTTT.

This chain uses TRBV24-1 with TRBJ2-2, with 7 bases aligning to TRBD1. Trimming cost V 3 bases and J 5 bases; bases outside gene matches: 8. Germline assignment: CDR1 KGHDR and CDR2 SFDVKD. This CDR3 is 16 amino acids long. CDR3 amino acids: CATSDVGQLTTGELFF. The CDR3 DNA is TGTGCCACCAGTGATGTGGGACAGCTAACTACCGGGGAGCTGTTTTTT.

This chain uses TRBV30 with TRBJ2-7; D remains unclear. CDR1 and CDR2 from the germline V gene are GTSNPN and SVGIG (reference sequence). V lost 5 bases and J lost 0, with 14 bases in between. The CDR3 sequence is 14 residues long. Here the CDR3 DNA reads TGTGCCTGGCGCCGTGATGCGGTCTCCTACGAGCAGTACTTC. It specifies CAWRRDAVSYEQYF.

The chain carries TRBV4-3 and TRBJ2-1; D might be TRBD2 (7 bases). The V and J ends lost 0 bases and 2 bases respectively, with 26 bases between them. Germline assignment: CDR1 LGHNA and CDR2 YSLEER. This CDR3 contains 21 residues. This CDR3 is CASSQDFGGAGYQSPYNEQFF. The CDR3 nucleotides read TGCGCCAGCAGCCAAGATTTTGGGGGGGCAGGGTACCAAAGTCCCTACAATGAGCAGTTCTTC.

The CDR3 region has the DNA TGTGCCAGCAGCCTTACAAATCAGCCCCAGCATTTT. Translation gives CASSLTNQPQHF. The rearrangement links TRBV7-9 to TRBJ1-5; no reliable D call. CDR3 length equals 12 residues. Between the trimmed V and J ends, which lost 5 bases and 4 bases, there was a span of 6 bases. Germline V gives CDR1 SEHNR, CDR2 FQNEAQ (reference sequence).